Following are 22 T cell receptor beta chains from one sample sequenced in a study of control samples from healthy donors and cancer patients. Repertoires were generated with immunoSEQ multiplex PCR, while TCRdb's copy carries only in-frame clones and drops some. The sample carries more than 25,000 clones, 75% to 95% recorded once. Sequenced sample: PBMCs. All receptors come from a man aged 45-65 years with lung cancer.

This chain links TRBV7-9 with TRBJ1-5, with TRBD1 identical over 10 bases. CDR1 SEHNR and CDR2 FQNEAQ come from the germline V gene (reference sequence). With V trimmed by 5 bases and J by 3 bases, 10 bases remained unmatched. The CDR3 spans 17 residues. The CDR3 DNA follows: TGTGCCAGCAGCAGAGGGACAGGGGAAAGGGCCAATCAGCCCCAGCATTTT. Translating it yields CASSRGTGERANQPQHF.

This clone occurred once. The chain links TRBV15 to TRBJ1-2; 7 bases map to TRBD1. This CDR3 has 16 residues. Germline V gene lookup returns CDR1 LNHNV and CDR2 YYDKDF (reference sequence). V was pared by 0 bases and J by 2 bases, with 6 bases of the junction left unmatched. CDR3 sequence reads: CATSRDRLQGNYGYTF. The CDR3 region has the DNA TGTGCCACCAGCAGAGACCGTTTACAGGGGAACTATGGCTACACCTTC.

The CDR3 DNA follows: TGCGCCAGCAGCTTGACAGGGGGCTTTCGTTCACCCCTCCACTTT. Protein product: CASSLTGGFRSPLHF. The gene calls are TRBV5-1 and TRBJ1-6; TRBD1 agrees at 9 bases. CDR1 is SGHRS and CDR2 is YFSETQ in the germline V gene. The CDR3 runs 15 residues. V gave up 1 base and J gave up 9 bases; unmatched junction bases: 5. The whole variable domain, remainder taken from reference TRBV5-1 and TRBJ1-6, is KAGVTQTPRYLIKTRGQQVTLSCSPISGHRSVSWYQQTPGQGLQFLFEYFSETQRNKGNFPGRFSGRQFSNSRSEMNVSTLELGDSALYLCASSLTGGFRSPLHFGNGTRLTVT.

The J gene is TRBJ2-5, the V gene TRBV7-2; 7 bases line up with TRBD1. The CDR3 length is 15 residues. Germline V gives CDR1 SGHTA, CDR2 FQGNSA. With 1 base clipped from V and 2 bases from J, the junction kept 4 bases outside the gene matches. CDR3 in amino acids: CASSLVAGGQETQYF. The DNA for the CDR3 is TGTGCCAGCAGCTTAGTCGCAGGGGGACAAGAGACCCAGTACTTC.

The chain joins TRBV18 to TRBJ2-3; 8 bases fit TRBD2. Trimming removed 0 bases from V and 2 bases from J; junction bases left unmatched: 13. This CDR3 region has 19 residues. Germline CDR1 KGHSH, CDR2 LQKENI. The CDR3, as DNA: TGTGCCAGCTCACCACCGACCGGCGGGGGGCCGGAATCCACAGATACGCAGTATTTT. This codes for CASSPPTGGGPESTDTQYF.

The table lists this clone with a count of one. In nucleotides, the CDR3 is TGTGCCAGCAGTAAGGAGGGTCAGCCCCAGCATTTT. It codes for CASSKEGQPQHF. The chain joins TRBV6-5 to TRBJ1-5; D is undetermined. The V and J ends lost 5 bases and 6 bases respectively, with 8 bases between them. Germline CDR1 reads MNHEY; CDR2 reads SVGAGI. The CDR3 runs to 12 residues.

The chain joins TRBV5-6 to TRBJ1-4, with a tentative D call TRBD1 (5 bases). The CDR3 runs 14 residues. The germline CDR1 and CDR2 sequences are SGHDT and YYEEEE. The V gene lost 1 base and the J gene lost 5 bases, with 9 bases spanning the gap. The CDR3 nucleotides are TGTGCCAGCAGCTTGTTACAGGAGAATGAAAAACTGTTTTTT. Its translation is CASSLLQENEKLFF.

This chain uses TRBV7-2 with TRBJ1-2; D is ambiguous. The CDR3 has 13 amino acids. CDR1 is SGHTA, CDR2 FQGNSA, per germline. V lost 6 bases and J 8 bases, leaving 16 bases between the germline ends. In DNA, the CDR3 is TGTGCCAGCAGTTCTGCAAATCCGGAAGGCTACACCTTC. The encoded protein is CASSSANPEGYTF.

The J gene is TRBJ1-5, the V gene TRBV27; 9 positions agree with TRBD1. V shed 6 bases, J shed 4 bases, and the junction held 7 bases outside the gene matches. The germline V gene encodes CDR1 MNHEY and CDR2 SMNVEV (reference sequence). CDR3 length: 15 amino acids. The CDR3 DNA is TGTGCCAGCAGCCCCGGGACAGGGTCGAATCAGCCCCAGCATTTT. Its protein product is CASSPGTGSNQPQHF.

This clone appeared a single time. The rearrangement joins TRBV6-2 or TRBV6-3 to TRBJ2-1, with TRBD1 matching 7 bases. The V gene end was trimmed by 5 bases and the J gene end by 4 bases; junction bases not matched to a gene: 8. CDR3 size: 15 residues. The germline gives CDR1 MNHEY, CDR2 SVGEGT. This CDR3 is CASSRNRDRYNEQFF. The CDR3 region has the DNA TGTGCCAGCAGTCGCAACCGGGACAGATACAATGAGCAGTTCTTC.

The chain is built from TRBV7-8 and TRBJ2-1, with D possibly matching TRBD2 (6 bases). V lost 2 bases and J 4 bases, leaving 9 bases between the germline ends. Looked up from germline, CDR1 is SGHVS and CDR2 is FQNEAQ. CDR3 length equals 14 residues. The CDR3 here is CASSLSGSYNEQFF. DNA of the CDR3: TGTGCCAGCAGCTTAAGCGGGTCTTACAATGAGCAGTTCTTC.

This clone showed up just a few times. The chain links TRBV5-4 to TRBJ1-6; D unresolved. Germline V gene lookup returns CDR1 SGHNT and CDR2 YYREEE (reference sequence). V was clipped by 0 bases and J by 9 bases, with 10 bases between them. The CDR3 length is 14 residues. The CDR3 DNA follows: TGTGCCAGCAGCTTGGTCGACCTGGGTTCACCCCTCCACTTT. It yields the protein CASSLVDLGSPLHF.

This clone has only one observation. The chain carries TRBV7-9 and TRBJ2-5, with 10 bases identical to TRBD1. Germline V gene lookup returns CDR1 SEHNR and CDR2 FQNEAQ (reference sequence). J gave up 3 bases and V 5 bases, and 12 bases lay outside the gene matches. The CDR3 extends over 17 amino acids. The CDR3 reads CASSPKVGGTGEETQYF. DNA of the CDR3: TGTGCCAGCAGCCCAAAAGTTGGGGGGACAGGGGAAGAGACCCAGTACTTC.

The chain carries TRBV9 and TRBJ2-1, with TRBD2 matching over 11 bases. CDR3 length: 17 residues. With 0 bases clipped from V and 3 bases from J, the junction kept 5 bases outside the gene matches. Germline lookup yields CDR1 SGDLS and CDR2 YYNGEE. CDR3: CASSVGLAGGNYNEQFF. CDR3 coding DNA: TGTGCCAGCAGCGTAGGGCTAGCGGGGGGAAACTACAATGAGCAGTTCTTC.

This clone turned up a few times. The V gene is TRBV19, the J gene TRBJ1-5; D is unresolved. CDR1 and CDR2 (germline): LNHDA, SQIVND (reference sequence). Trimming shortened V by 6 bases and J by 6 bases, and 15 bases separated the two germline ends. This CDR3 region has 14 residues. CDR3 sequence (DNA): TGTGCCAGTAGCCCGGCCCATGGCAGTCAGCCCCAGCATTTT. As protein: CASSPAHGSQPQHF.

This clone came up once. The gene calls are TRBV6-1 and TRBJ2-3; D unclear. The CDR3 sequence is 13 residues long. Germline V gene sequence: CDR1 MNHNS, CDR2 SASEGT. V was clipped by 3 bases and J by 4 bases, with 8 bases between them. The CDR3 protein is CASSETVADTQYF. CDR3 in DNA: TGTGCCAGCAGTGAGACTGTAGCAGATACGCAGTATTTT.

This clone showed up just a few times. The chain is built from TRBV2 and TRBJ2-5; 10 bases align to TRBD2. The CDR3 consists of 15 residues. The V and J ends lost 1 base and 5 bases, in that order; junction bases with no gene match: 4. Germline CDR1 reads SNHLY; CDR2 reads FYNNEI. The CDR3 DNA is TGTGCCAGCAGTGAAGAAACTAGCGGGGATGAGACCCAGTACTTC. Translated: CASSEETSGDETQYF.

The rearrangement links TRBV7-2 to TRBJ1-5; D is ambiguous. The CDR3 is 12 amino acids. Germline V lookup: CDR1 SGHTA, CDR2 FQGNSA. With 6 bases removed from V and 5 bases from J, the gap between germline ends came to 8 bases. The CDR3 spells CASSKMYQPQHF. As DNA, the CDR3 is TGTGCCAGCAGTAAGATGTATCAGCCCCAGCATTTT.

The rearrangement uses TRBV6-5 and TRBJ1-5, with D perhaps TRBD1 (5 bases). CDR1 MNHEY and CDR2 SVGAGI come from the germline V gene. This CDR3 has 14 residues. The V and J ends lost 6 bases and 5 bases respectively, with 14 bases between them. CDR3 amino acids: CASRRGRAHQPQHF. In nucleotides, the CDR3 is TGTGCCAGCAGAAGAGGCAGGGCCCATCAGCCCCAGCATTTT.

In this sample, this clone turned up a few times. The chain couples TRBV6-1 to TRBJ1-5, with D possibly matching TRBD1 (6 bases). With 3 bases removed from V and 3 bases from J, the gap between germline ends came to 21 bases. Per the germline V gene, CDR1 is MNHNS and CDR2 is SASEGT. CDR3 size: 18 residues. CDR3 in DNA: TGTGCCAGCAGTGAGTCCCCCTCAATACAGGGAACCAATCAGCCCCAGCATTTT. Its protein is CASSESPSIQGTNQPQHF.

This chain joins TRBV7-9 and TRBJ2-5; no clear D gene. V lost 1 base, J lost 5 bases, and 8 bases lay in between. CDR3 length: 13 amino acids. Germline CDR1 reads SEHNR; CDR2 reads FQNEAQ (reference sequence). In DNA form, the CDR3 reads TGTGCCAGCAGCTTAGGTTCTGAGGAGACCCAGTACTTC. It specifies CASSLGSEETQYF.

The chain combines TRBV5-4 with TRBJ2-5; D is unresolved. The V and J ends lost 1 base and 2 bases respectively, with 6 bases between them. Germline CDR1 and CDR2: SGHNT and YYREEE (reference sequence). This CDR3 region has 13 residues. CDR3 in amino acids: CASSLLQQETQYF. The CDR3, as DNA: TGTGCCAGCAGCTTGTTACAGCAAGAGACCCAGTACTTC.